The T cell receptor (beta chain) described here comes from a study of cytomegalovirus exposure and HLA in healthy donors. Overall study findings and caveats: CMV serostatus was the only immune exposure information that was available.

The PCR employed 60 Vbeta primers together with 13 Jbeta primers. Assay: immunoSEQ multiplex PCR; the TCRdb copy retains only in-frame clones and omits some. The sample comprises some 200,000 clones, approximately 80% of which are singletons, and approximately 1.5% rests with the top ten. This clone was counted once. The antigen is undetermined. The CDR3 length is 15 residues. Trimming stripped 7 bases from V and 5 bases from J, with 20 bases between. Germline CDR1 and CDR2: SGHAT and FQNNGV. The material sequenced was PBMCs. This receptor was obtained from a man aged 45-65 years in good health and CMV-seronegative. The chain recombines TRBV11-2 with TRBJ2-5; perhaps TRBD2 as D (7 bases). The CDR3 DNA sequence: TGTGCCAGCAACCACCGAAGGGGAGGGGGGGAGACCCAGTACTTC. Encoded protein: CASNHRRGGGETQYF.